These T cell receptor beta chains were read from a single sample in a study of blood T cell repertoires in COVID-19. Sequencing was performed with immunoSEQ multiplex PCR; in TCRdb, only in-frame clones are kept and a portion is missing. This sample has about 89,000 clones; 70% to 85% occur once, and the top ten carry roughly 10%. Input material: peripheral blood. These receptor sequences come from a man aged 65 to 85 with acute or convalescent COVID-19. CDR3s include the opening cysteine and the closing phenylalanine or tryptophan. Fields, in order: CDR3 length, J gene, clone size, D gene, V gene, CDR3 DNA, CDR3 protein. The D gene is left open where the match is weak. Not all rows give a size; the values are once, few, many and, for expanded clones, a class.

len: 13
j_gene: TRBJ2-1
abundance: few
d_gene: NA
v_gene: TRBV7-2
CDR3nt: TGTGCCAGCAGCTTAGGTCCGTACAATGAGCAGTTCTTC
CDR3aa: CASSLGPYNEQFF

len: 13
j_gene: TRBJ1-2
abundance: NA
d_gene: NA
v_gene: TRBV12-3/TRBV12-4
CDR3nt: TGTGCCAGCAGTTTAGCGGCAGACTATGGCTACACCTTC
CDR3aa: CASSLAADYGYTF

len: 17
j_gene: TRBJ2-3
abundance: NA
d_gene: TRBD2
v_gene: TRBV5-1
CDR3nt: TGCGCCAGCAGCTTGGAAGCTAGCGGGGGGCGGGCAGATACGCAGTATTTT
CDR3aa: CASSLEASGGRADTQYF

len: 13
j_gene: TRBJ2-1
abundance: NA
d_gene: NA
v_gene: TRBV28
CDR3nt: TGTGCCAGCAGTTTTTTAGGGGACAATGAGCAGTTCTTC
CDR3aa: CASSFLGDNEQFF

len: 16
j_gene: TRBJ2-2
abundance: NA
d_gene: TRBD1
v_gene: TRBV4-3
CDR3nt: TGCGCCAGCAGTCCCGGCAGTGGACAGGCAACGGGGGAGCTGTTTTTT
CDR3aa: CASSPGSGQATGELFF

len: 15
j_gene: TRBJ2-3
abundance: NA
d_gene: TRBD2
v_gene: TRBV5-8
CDR3nt: TGTGCCAGCAGCTCCGGACTAGCGGGGGCCCATACGCAGTATTTT
CDR3aa: CASSSGLAGAHTQYF

len: 15
j_gene: TRBJ1-2
abundance: NA
d_gene: NA
v_gene: TRBV27
CDR3nt: TGTGCCAGCAGACCACTAGGACAGCTCAACTATGGCTACACCTTC
CDR3aa: CASRPLGQLNYGYTF

len: 14
j_gene: TRBJ1-1
abundance: once
d_gene: TRBD1
v_gene: TRBV11-3
CDR3nt: TGTGCCAGTTCTACGGGACAGGGGGCTTCTGAAGCTTTCTTT
CDR3aa: CASSTGQGASEAFF

len: 17
j_gene: TRBJ2-3
abundance: NA
d_gene: NA
v_gene: TRBV19
CDR3nt: TGTGCCAGTAGTAAACCGGGACACCAGAGTCTCCGAGATACGCAGTATTTT
CDR3aa: CASSKPGHQSLRDTQYF

len: 16
j_gene: TRBJ2-5
abundance: NA
d_gene: TRBD2
v_gene: TRBV6-5
CDR3nt: TGTGCCAGCAGTTCCGGACTAGCGGAGCCCCAAGAGACCCAGTACTTC
CDR3aa: CASSSGLAEPQETQYF

len: 13
j_gene: TRBJ1-5
abundance: NA
d_gene: NA
v_gene: TRBV2
CDR3nt: TGTGCCAGCAGTATGGACAGAGAACAGCCCCAGCATTTT
CDR3aa: CASSMDREQPQHF

len: 16
j_gene: TRBJ2-5
abundance: NA
d_gene: NA
v_gene: TRBV19
CDR3nt: TGTGCCAGTAGTATGCGGACGCACCCGAAGGGGGAGACCCAGTACTTC
CDR3aa: CASSMRTHPKGETQYF

len: 17
j_gene: TRBJ1-5
abundance: NA
d_gene: NA
v_gene: TRBV23-1
CDR3nt: TGCGCCAGCAGTCAATCGGGCCTCCAAATAAGCAATCAGCCCCAGCATTTT
CDR3aa: CASSQSGLQISNQPQHF

len: 15
j_gene: TRBJ2-3
abundance: NA
d_gene: TRBD1
v_gene: TRBV19
CDR3nt: TGTGCCAGTAGTATGGACAGGGAATCCAAGGATACGCAGTATTTT
CDR3aa: CASSMDRESKDTQYF

len: 14
j_gene: TRBJ1-4
abundance: NA
d_gene: TRBD1
v_gene: TRBV9
CDR3nt: TGTGCCAGCAGCACAACAGGGGCTAGTGAAAAACTGTTTTTT
CDR3aa: CASSTTGASEKLFF

len: 16
j_gene: TRBJ2-3
abundance: NA
d_gene: NA
v_gene: TRBV5-1
CDR3nt: TGCGCCAGCAGCTTTTCCGGGACTTCAAGCACAGATACGCAGTATTTT
CDR3aa: CASSFSGTSSTDTQYF

len: 15
j_gene: TRBJ2-1
abundance: NA
d_gene: TRBD2
v_gene: TRBV10-3
CDR3nt: TGTGCCATCGGGCGGGAGGGCCGAAGTTGGCATGAGCAGTTCTTC
CDR3aa: CAIGREGRSWHEQFF

len: 15
j_gene: TRBJ1-4
abundance: NA
d_gene: NA
v_gene: TRBV11-2
CDR3nt: TGTGCCAGCAGCTTAATGGGGAGGCGGAATGAAAAACTGTTTTTT
CDR3aa: CASSLMGRRNEKLFF

len: 14
j_gene: TRBJ1-1
abundance: NA
d_gene: NA
v_gene: TRBV7-9
CDR3nt: TGTGCCAGCAGCCCTGGCGACATGAACACTGAAGCTTTCTTT
CDR3aa: CASSPGDMNTEAFF

len: 14
j_gene: TRBJ1-1
abundance: once
d_gene: TRBD1
v_gene: TRBV29-1
CDR3nt: TGCCATGGGGGACAGGGGGCGCGGGACACTGAAGCTTTCTTT
CDR3aa: CHGGQGARDTEAFF

len: 11
j_gene: TRBJ2-7
abundance: NA
d_gene: NA
v_gene: TRBV20-1
CDR3nt: TGCAGTGCTAGATCAGGGTTCGAGCAGTACTTC
CDR3aa: CSARSGFEQYF

len: 12
j_gene: TRBJ2-1
abundance: NA
d_gene: NA
v_gene: TRBV2
CDR3nt: TGTGCCGAGACGGACAGATACAATGAGCAGTTCTTC
CDR3aa: CAETDRYNEQFF

len: 16
j_gene: TRBJ2-1
abundance: NA
d_gene: NA
v_gene: TRBV7-3
CDR3nt: TGTGCCAGCAGCCGGCAGGGCCGCAGCTCCTACAATGAGCAGTTCTTC
CDR3aa: CASSRQGRSSYNEQFF

len: 16
j_gene: TRBJ2-3
abundance: NA
d_gene: TRBD2
v_gene: TRBV20-1
CDR3nt: TGCAGTGCTAGTCCGGGAGGGCGTTATAGAGCAGATACGCAGTATTTT
CDR3aa: CSASPGGRYRADTQYF

len: 14
j_gene: TRBJ1-1
abundance: NA
d_gene: NA
v_gene: TRBV11-2
CDR3nt: TGTGCCAGCAGCCACGGACGGGAGAACACTGAAGCTTTCTTT
CDR3aa: CASSHGRENTEAFF

len: 16
j_gene: TRBJ2-1
abundance: NA
d_gene: NA
v_gene: TRBV14
CDR3nt: TGTGCCAGCAGCCAAGGACTAATCTCAAACTACAATGAGCAGTTCTTC
CDR3aa: CASSQGLISNYNEQFF

len: 14
j_gene: TRBJ1-2
abundance: NA
d_gene: TRBD1
v_gene: TRBV2
CDR3nt: TGTGCCAGCAGCGAAGACAGGGGTAACTATGGCTACACCTTC
CDR3aa: CASSEDRGNYGYTF

len: 12
j_gene: TRBJ2-7
abundance: NA
d_gene: NA
v_gene: TRBV30
CDR3nt: TGTGCCTGGACGCGGGAATCGGACGAGCAGTACTTC
CDR3aa: CAWTRESDEQYF

len: 15
j_gene: TRBJ1-2
abundance: NA
d_gene: NA
v_gene: TRBV5-4
CDR3nt: TGTGCCAGCAGCCCGAGGGACACCCTCAACTATGGCTACACCTTC
CDR3aa: CASSPRDTLNYGYTF

len: 15
j_gene: TRBJ1-2
abundance: few
d_gene: TRBD1
v_gene: TRBV5-6
CDR3nt: TGTGCCAGCAGCCCCCCACAGGGGCCACGTAATGGCTACACCTTC
CDR3aa: CASSPPQGPRNGYTF

len: 15
j_gene: TRBJ1-1
abundance: NA
d_gene: TRBD1
v_gene: TRBV6-2/TRBV6-3
CDR3nt: TGTGCCAGCAGTCCCGACAGGGTCGTTGACACTGAAGCTTTCTTT
CDR3aa: CASSPDRVVDTEAFF

len: 15
j_gene: TRBJ2-1
abundance: NA
d_gene: TRBD1
v_gene: TRBV19
CDR3nt: TGTGCCAGTAGTACGGTCGGACAGGGGGCGGGTGAGCAGTTCTTC
CDR3aa: CASSTVGQGAGEQFF

len: 15
j_gene: TRBJ2-1
abundance: NA
d_gene: TRBD2
v_gene: TRBV29-1
CDR3nt: TGCAGCGTTGATCTTGGTAGCGGGGGGGCCCGGGAGCAGTTCTTC
CDR3aa: CSVDLGSGGAREQFF

len: 12
j_gene: TRBJ2-7
abundance: NA
d_gene: NA
v_gene: TRBV3-1/TRBV3-2
CDR3nt: TGTGCCAGCAGCCAAGATCGGTACGAGCAGTACTTC
CDR3aa: CASSQDRYEQYF

len: 13
j_gene: TRBJ1-6
abundance: NA
d_gene: NA
v_gene: TRBV7-2
CDR3nt: TGTGCCAGCAGCTTAGCGCTTTCCCAGGCCCTCCACTTT
CDR3aa: CASSLALSQALHF